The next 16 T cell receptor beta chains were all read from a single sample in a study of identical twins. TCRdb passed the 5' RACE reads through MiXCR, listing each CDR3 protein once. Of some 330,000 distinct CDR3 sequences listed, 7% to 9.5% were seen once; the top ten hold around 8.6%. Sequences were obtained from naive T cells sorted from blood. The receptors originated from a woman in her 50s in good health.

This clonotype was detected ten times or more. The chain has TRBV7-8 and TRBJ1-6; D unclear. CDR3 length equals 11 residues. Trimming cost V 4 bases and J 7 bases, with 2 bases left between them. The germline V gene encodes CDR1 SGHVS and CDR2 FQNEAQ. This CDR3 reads CASSSNSPLHF. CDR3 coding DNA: TGTGCCAGCAGCTCGAATTCACCCCTCCACTTT. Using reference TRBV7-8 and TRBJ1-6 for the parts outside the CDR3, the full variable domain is GAGVSQSPRYKVAKRGQDVALRCDPISGHVSLFWYQQALGQGPEFLTYFQNEAQLDKSGLPSDRFFAERPEGSVSTLKIQRTQQEDSAVYLCASSSNSPLHFGNGTRLTVT.

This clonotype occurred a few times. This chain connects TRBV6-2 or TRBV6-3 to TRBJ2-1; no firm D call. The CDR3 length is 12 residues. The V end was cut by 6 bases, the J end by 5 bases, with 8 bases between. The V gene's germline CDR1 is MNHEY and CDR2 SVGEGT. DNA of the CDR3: TGTGCCAGCAGCACTATGCACAATGAGCAGTTCTTC. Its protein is CASSTMHNEQFF.

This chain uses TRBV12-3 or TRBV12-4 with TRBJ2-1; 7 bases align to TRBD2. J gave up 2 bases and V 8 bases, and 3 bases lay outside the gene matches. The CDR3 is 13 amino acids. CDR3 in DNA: TGTGCCAGCGGGACTAAGGCCTACAATGAGCAGTTCTTC. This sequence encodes CASGTKAYNEQFF.

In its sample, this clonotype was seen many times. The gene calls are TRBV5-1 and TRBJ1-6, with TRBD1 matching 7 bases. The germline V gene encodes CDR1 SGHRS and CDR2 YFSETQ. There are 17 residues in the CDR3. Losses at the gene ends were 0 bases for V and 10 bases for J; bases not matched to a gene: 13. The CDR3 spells CASSLALDRDGKSPLHF. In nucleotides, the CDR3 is TGCGCCAGCAGCTTGGCCCTAGACAGGGACGGAAAGTCACCCCTCCACTTT.

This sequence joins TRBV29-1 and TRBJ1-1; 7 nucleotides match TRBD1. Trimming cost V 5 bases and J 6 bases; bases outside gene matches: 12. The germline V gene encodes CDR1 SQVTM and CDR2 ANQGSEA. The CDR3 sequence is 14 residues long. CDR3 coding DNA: TGCAGCGTTTTCATCCAGGGGGTTATCGCTGAAGCTTTCTTT. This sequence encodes CSVFIQGVIAEAFF.

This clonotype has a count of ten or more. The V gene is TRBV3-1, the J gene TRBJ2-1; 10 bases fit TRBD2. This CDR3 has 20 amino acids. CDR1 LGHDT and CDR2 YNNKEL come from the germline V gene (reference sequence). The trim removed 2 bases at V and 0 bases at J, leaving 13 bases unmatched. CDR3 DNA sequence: TGTGCCAGCAGCCAAATGGTCGCTAGCGGGAGAAGGGCCTCCTACAATGAGCAGTTCTTC. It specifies CASSQMVASGRRASYNEQFF.

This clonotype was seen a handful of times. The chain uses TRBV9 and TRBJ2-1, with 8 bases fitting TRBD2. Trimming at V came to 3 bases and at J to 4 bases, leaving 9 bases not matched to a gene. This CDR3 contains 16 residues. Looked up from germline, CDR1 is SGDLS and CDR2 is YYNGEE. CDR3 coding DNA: TGTGCCAGCAGCGCGAGGACCGGGACTAGGTACAATGAGCAGTTCTTC. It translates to CASSARTGTRYNEQFF. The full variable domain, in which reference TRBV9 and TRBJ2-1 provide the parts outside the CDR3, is DSGVTQTPKHLITATGQRVTLRCSPRSGDLSVYWYQQSLDQGLQFLIQYYNGEERAKGNILERFSAQQFPDLHSELNLSSLELGDSALYFCASSARTGTRYNEQFFGPGTRLTVL.

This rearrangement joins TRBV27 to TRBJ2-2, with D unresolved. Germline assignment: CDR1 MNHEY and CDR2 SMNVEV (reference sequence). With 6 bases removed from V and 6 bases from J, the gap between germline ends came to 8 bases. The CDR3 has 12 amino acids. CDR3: CASRRPAGELFF. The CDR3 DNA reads TGTGCCAGCAGAAGGCCCGCCGGGGAGCTGTTTTTT.

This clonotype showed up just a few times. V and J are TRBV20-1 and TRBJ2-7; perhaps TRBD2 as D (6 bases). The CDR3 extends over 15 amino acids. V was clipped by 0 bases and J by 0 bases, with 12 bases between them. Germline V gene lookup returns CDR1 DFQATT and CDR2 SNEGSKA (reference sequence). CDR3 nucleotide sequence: TGCAGTGCTAGAGATCGGAGGGGCTACTCCTACGAGCAGTACTTC. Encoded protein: CSARDRRGYSYEQYF.

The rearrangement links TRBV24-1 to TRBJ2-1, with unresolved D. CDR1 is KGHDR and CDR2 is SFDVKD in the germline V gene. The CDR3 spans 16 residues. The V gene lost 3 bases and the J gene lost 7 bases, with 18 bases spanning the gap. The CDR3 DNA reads TGTGCCACCAGTGATCTAACGGGCCCCGGAAGGAATGAGCAGTTCTTC. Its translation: CATSDLTGPGRNEQFF.

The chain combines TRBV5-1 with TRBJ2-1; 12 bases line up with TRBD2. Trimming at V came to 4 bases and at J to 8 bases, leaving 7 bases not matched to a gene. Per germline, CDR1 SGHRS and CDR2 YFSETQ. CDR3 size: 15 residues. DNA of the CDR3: TGCGCCAGCAGCGAGACTAGCGGGAGTAGAGATGAGCAGTTCTTC. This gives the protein CASSETSGSRDEQFF.

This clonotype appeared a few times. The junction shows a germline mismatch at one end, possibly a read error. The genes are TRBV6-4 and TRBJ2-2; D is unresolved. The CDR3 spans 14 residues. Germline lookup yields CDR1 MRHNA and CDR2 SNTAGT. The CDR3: CASRDSTNTGELFF. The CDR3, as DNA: TGTGCCAGCAGAGACTCGACCAACACCGGGGAGCTGTTTTTT.

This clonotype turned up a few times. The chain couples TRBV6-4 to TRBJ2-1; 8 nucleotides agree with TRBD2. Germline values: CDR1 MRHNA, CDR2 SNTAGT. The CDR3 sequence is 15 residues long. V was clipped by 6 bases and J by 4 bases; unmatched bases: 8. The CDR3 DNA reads TGTGCCAGCAGCGCCAGCGGGAGTGTGTACAATGAGCAGTTCTTC. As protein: CASSASGSVYNEQFF.

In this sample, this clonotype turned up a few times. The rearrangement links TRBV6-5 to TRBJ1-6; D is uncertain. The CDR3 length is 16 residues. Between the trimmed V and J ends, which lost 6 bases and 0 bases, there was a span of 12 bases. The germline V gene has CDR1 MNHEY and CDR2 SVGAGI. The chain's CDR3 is CASRWTQSSYNSPLHF. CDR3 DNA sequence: TGTGCCAGCAGGTGGACCCAGAGCTCCTATAATTCACCCCTCCACTTT.

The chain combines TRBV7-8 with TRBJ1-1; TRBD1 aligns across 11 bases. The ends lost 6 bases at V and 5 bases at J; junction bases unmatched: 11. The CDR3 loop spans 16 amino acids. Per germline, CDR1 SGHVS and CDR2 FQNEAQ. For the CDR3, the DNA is TGTGCCAGCAGGAGAGGGACAGGGGGTTTGGGGACTGAAGCTTTCTTT. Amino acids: CASRRGTGGLGTEAFF.

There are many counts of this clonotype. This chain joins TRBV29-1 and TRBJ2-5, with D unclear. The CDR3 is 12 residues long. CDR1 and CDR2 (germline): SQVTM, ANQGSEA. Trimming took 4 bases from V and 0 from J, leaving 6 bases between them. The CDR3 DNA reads TGCAGCGTTGCGGCGAACCAAGAGACCCAGTACTTC. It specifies CSVAANQETQYF.